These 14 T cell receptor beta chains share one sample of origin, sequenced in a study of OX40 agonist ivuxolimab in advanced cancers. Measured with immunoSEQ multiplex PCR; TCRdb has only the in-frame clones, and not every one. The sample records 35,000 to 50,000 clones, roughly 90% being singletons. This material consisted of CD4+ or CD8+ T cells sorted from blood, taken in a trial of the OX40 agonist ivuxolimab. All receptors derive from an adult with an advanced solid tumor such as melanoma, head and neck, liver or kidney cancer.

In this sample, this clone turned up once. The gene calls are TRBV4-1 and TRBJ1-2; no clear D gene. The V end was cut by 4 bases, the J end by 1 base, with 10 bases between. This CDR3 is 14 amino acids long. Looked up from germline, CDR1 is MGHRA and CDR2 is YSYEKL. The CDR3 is CASSLDTVNYGYTF. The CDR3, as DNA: TGCGCCAGCAGCCTTGACACGGTTAACTATGGCTACACCTTC.

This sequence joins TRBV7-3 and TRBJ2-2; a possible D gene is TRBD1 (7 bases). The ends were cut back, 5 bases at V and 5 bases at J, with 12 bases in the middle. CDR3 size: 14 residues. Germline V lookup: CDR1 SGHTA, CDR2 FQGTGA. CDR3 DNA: TGTGCCAGCAGCCCTTCAGGGGGGACCGGGGAGCTGTTTTTT. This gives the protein CASSPSGGTGELFF.

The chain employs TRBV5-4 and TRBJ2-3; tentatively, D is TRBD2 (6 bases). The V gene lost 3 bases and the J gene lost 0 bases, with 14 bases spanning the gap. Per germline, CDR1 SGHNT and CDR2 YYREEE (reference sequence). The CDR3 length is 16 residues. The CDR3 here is CASSSVVAVSTDTQYF. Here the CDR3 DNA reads TGTGCCAGCAGCTCAGTGGTAGCGGTTAGCACAGATACGCAGTATTTT.

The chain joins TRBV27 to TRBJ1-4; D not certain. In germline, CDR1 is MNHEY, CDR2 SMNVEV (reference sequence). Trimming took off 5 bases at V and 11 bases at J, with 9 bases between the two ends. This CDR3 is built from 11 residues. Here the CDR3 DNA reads TGTGCCAGCAGTCTGGGCTCGAAACTGTTTTTT. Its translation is CASSLGSKLFF.

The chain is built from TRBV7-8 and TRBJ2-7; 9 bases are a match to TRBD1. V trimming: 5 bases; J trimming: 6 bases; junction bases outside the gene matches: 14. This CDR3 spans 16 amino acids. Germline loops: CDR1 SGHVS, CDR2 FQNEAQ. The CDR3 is CASSARPGTGLLEQYF. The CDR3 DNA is TGTGCCAGCAGCGCTCGGCCCGGGACAGGGCTACTCGAGCAGTACTTC.

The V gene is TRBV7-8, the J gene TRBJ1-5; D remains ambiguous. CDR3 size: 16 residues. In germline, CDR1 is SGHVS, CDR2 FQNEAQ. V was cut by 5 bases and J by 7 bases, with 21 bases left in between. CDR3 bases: TGTGCCAGCAGCCACATAGAGGGCCCGGAGGCCCAGCCCCAGCATTTT. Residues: CASSHIEGPEAQPQHF. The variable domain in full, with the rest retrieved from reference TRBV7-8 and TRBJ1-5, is GAGVSQSPRYKVAKRGQDVALRCDPISGHVSLFWYQQALGQGPEFLTYFQNEAQLDKSGLPSDRFFAERPEGSVSTLKIQRTQQEDSAVYLCASSHIEGPEAQPQHFGDGTRLSIL.

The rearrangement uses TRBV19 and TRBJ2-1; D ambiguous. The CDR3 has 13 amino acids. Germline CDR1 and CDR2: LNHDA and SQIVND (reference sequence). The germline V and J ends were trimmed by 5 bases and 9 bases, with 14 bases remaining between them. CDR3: CASSPDTYGEQFF. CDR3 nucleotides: TGTGCCAGTAGTCCCGACACTTACGGTGAGCAGTTCTTC.

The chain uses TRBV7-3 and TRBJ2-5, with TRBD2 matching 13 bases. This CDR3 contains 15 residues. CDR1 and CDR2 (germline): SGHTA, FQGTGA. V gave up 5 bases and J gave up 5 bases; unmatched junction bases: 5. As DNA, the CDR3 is TGTGCCAGCAGCCTCGGGACTAGCGGGAAGGAGACCCAGTACTTC. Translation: CASSLGTSGKETQYF.

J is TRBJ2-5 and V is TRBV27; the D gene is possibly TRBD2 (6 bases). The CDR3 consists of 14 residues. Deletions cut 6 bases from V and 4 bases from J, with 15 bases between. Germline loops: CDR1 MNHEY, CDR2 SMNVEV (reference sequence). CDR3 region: CASRAGTGGETQYF. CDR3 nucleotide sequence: TGTGCCAGCAGGGCCGGGACTGGCGGAGAGACCCAGTACTTC.

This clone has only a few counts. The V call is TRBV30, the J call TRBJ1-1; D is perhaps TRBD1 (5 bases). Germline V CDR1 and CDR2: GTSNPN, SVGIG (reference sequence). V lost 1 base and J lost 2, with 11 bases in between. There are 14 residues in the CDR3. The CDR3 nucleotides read TGTGCCTGGAGTGCCCTGGGGGTTAACACTGAAGCTTTCTTT. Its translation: CAWSALGVNTEAFF.

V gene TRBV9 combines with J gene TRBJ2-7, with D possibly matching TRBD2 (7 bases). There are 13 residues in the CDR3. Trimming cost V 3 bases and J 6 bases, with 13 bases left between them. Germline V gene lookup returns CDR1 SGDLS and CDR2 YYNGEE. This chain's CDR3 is CASSAGGGGEQYF. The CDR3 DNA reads TGTGCCAGCAGCGCTGGGGGGGGCGGCGAGCAGTACTTC. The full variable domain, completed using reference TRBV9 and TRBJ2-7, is DSGVTQTPKHLITATGQRVTLRCSPRSGDLSVYWYQQSLDQGLQFLIQYYNGEERAKGNILERFSAQQFPDLHSELNLSSLELGDSALYFCASSAGGGGEQYFGPGTRLTVT.

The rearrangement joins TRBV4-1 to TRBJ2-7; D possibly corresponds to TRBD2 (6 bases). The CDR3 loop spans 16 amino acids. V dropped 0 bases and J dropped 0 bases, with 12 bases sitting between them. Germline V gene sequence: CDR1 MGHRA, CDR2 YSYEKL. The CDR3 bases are TGCGCCAGCAGCCAAGAGGGGCCCGGGAGCTCCTACGAGCAGTACTTC. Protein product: CASSQEGPGSSYEQYF.

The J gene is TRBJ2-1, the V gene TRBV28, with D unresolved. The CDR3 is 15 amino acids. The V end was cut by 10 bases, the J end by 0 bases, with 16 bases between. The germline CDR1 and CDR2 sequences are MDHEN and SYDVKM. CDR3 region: CATLKRPSSYNEQFF. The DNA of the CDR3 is TGTGCCACTTTGAAAAGACCTAGCTCCTACAATGAGCAGTTCTTC. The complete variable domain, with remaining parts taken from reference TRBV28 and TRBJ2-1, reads DVKVTQSSRYLVKRTGEKVFLECVQDMDHENMFWYRQDPGLGLRLIYFSYDVKMKEKGDIPEGYSVSREKKERFSLILESASTNQTSMYLCATLKRPSSYNEQFFGPGTRLTVL.

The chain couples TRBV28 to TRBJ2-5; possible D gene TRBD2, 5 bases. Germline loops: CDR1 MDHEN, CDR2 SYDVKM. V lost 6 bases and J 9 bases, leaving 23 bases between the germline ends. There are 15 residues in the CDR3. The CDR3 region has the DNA TGTGCCAGCAGCTTGATGAGCGTGACTAATAGGGCCCAGTACTTC. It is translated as CASSLMSVTNRAQYF.